This T cell receptor (beta chain) was identified during a study of beta chain features in type 1 diabetes. Study-wide points: Significant though moderate, a shortening of TCRB CDR3s appeared in all four CD4+ subsets of Type 1 diabetes patients.

As regards this clone: What it binds is unknown.

This CDR3 has 17 amino acids. CDR1 LGHNA and CDR2 YNFKEQ come from the germline V gene. J was trimmed by 4 bases and V by 1 base; bases with no gene match: 9. The authors reverse transcribed all of the isolated RNA, so sequencing captured expressed TCRB transcripts. The method was immunoSEQ multiplex PCR; TCRdb's version includes in-frame clones alone and lacks a portion of them. The sample lists 250,000 or so clones, over 11% occurring once. This chain uses TRBV4-2 with TRBJ2-1, with 8 bases that match TRBD2. Sequences were obtained from naive CD4+ T cells from blood. The sequence was obtained from a man younger than 45 with type 1 diabetes. In DNA, the CDR3 is TGTGCCAGCAGCCAAGTTGGAGCGGGAGCGGAGTACAATGAGCAGTTCTTC. This sequence encodes CASSQVGAGAEYNEQFF.